This T cell receptor beta chain was recorded in a study of cytomegalovirus exposure and HLA in healthy donors. On the study more broadly: Membership in the Caucasian-associated ancestry cluster was found for 81% of fewer than 450 genotyped donors. Broader study findings: A later analysis reportedly found that, within productive TCRs, an Asian-associated ancestry cluster had fewer N-insertions than the mean observed across the roughly 700 donors. It has been reported that TCR beta sequences accurately predicted the HLA-A and HLA-B alleles of most subjects. Previous analysis showed most TCR beta V segments were productive about 87% or about 30% of the time.

As to this clone: Its antigen is not identified.

The V end lost 1 base, the J end lost 5 bases, and 15 bases lay between the germline ends. Germline CDR1 SGHAT, CDR2 FQNNGV. The CDR3 totals 15 residues. The PCR contained 60 Vbeta and 13 Jbeta primers. Method: immunoSEQ multiplex PCR; TCRdb's copy keeps in-frame clones and lacks some. Of roughly 130,000 clones in the sample, 65% to 90% are singletons; the top ten hold around 2%. The clonotype was recovered from a man aged 25-45 years in good health and CMV-seronegative. The gene calls are TRBV11-2 and TRBJ2-7; TRBD1 is a possible D gene (6 bases). Sequencing was performed on PBMCs. CDR3 protein: CASSLVGREGDEQYF. As DNA, the CDR3 is TGTGCCAGCAGCTTAGTTGGTAGAGAGGGGGACGAGCAGTACTTC.